Listed below are T cell receptor beta chains from one sample, sequenced in a study of blood T cells in healthy people across ages. MiXCR, run by TCRdb on the 5' RACE reads, gives a single entry per CDR3 protein. Of some 890,000 distinct CDR3 sequences detected, 25% to 30% appear once; the ten largest clones hold about 10%. The sample also formed part of further work on T cells of mothers and their children.

Sequences were obtained from blood. These receptors were collected from a woman aged 40-49 years in good health. Each CDR3 is given with its conserved first and last residue. A D gene is named only where the DNA matches it firmly. Not all rows give a size; the values are once, few, many and, for expanded clones, a class.

v_call: TRBV28; j_call: TRBJ1-2; d_call: NA; clone_size: NA; cdr3_aa: CASSFGQGDLDGYTF; cdr3_nt: TGTGCCAGCAGTTTTGGGCAAGGGGATTTGGATGGCTACACCTTC
v_call: TRBV6-1; j_call: TRBJ2-3; d_call: NA; clone_size: many; cdr3_aa: CASSRRSSDSRRVTDTQYF; cdr3_nt: TGTGCCAGCAGTCGTAGGTCCTCGGACTCCCGACGGGTCACAGATACGCAGTATTTT
v_call: TRBV7-2; j_call: TRBJ2-5; d_call: NA; clone_size: many; cdr3_aa: CASSPDSQETQYF; cdr3_nt: TGTGCCAGCAGCCCGGACAGCCAAGAGACCCAGTACTTC
v_call: TRBV3-1; j_call: TRBJ2-2; d_call: NA; clone_size: NA; cdr3_aa: CASSQSVAGELFF; cdr3_nt: TGTGCCAGCAGCCAATCTGTAGCCGGGGAGCTGTTTTTT
v_call: TRBV27; j_call: TRBJ2-7; d_call: TRBD1; clone_size: NA; cdr3_aa: CASGQRGQNFYEQYF; cdr3_nt: TGTGCCAGCGGCCAGAGGGGGCAGAATTTCTACGAGCAGTACTTC
v_call: TRBV6-5; j_call: TRBJ2-2; d_call: NA; clone_size: NA; cdr3_aa: CASSYGQPNTGELFF; cdr3_nt: TGTGCCAGCAGCTACGGACAGCCGAACACCGGGGAGCTGTTTTTT
v_call: TRBV6-5; j_call: TRBJ1-1; d_call: NA; clone_size: many; cdr3_aa: CASSPPRRETEAFF; cdr3_nt: TGTGCCAGCAGTCCACCTAGACGGGAAACTGAAGCTTTCTTT
v_call: TRBV7-2; j_call: TRBJ2-3; d_call: NA; clone_size: NA; cdr3_aa: CASSLEPLGADTQYF; cdr3_nt: TGTGCCAGCAGCTTAGAACCCCTAGGGGCAGATACGCAGTATTTT
v_call: TRBV12-3/TRBV12-4; j_call: TRBJ2-2; d_call: NA; clone_size: NA; cdr3_aa: CASGRLAANTGELFF; cdr3_nt: TGTGCCAGCGGAAGGTTGGCGGCAAACACCGGGGAGCTGTTTTTT
v_call: TRBV27; j_call: TRBJ2-4; d_call: TRBD1; clone_size: NA; cdr3_aa: CASRLTGGKNIQYF; cdr3_nt: TGTGCCAGCAGGCTTACAGGGGGCAAAAACATTCAGTACTTC
v_call: TRBV12-3/TRBV12-4; j_call: TRBJ1-2; d_call: NA; clone_size: NA; cdr3_aa: CASSIPGAYGYTF; cdr3_nt: TGTGCCAGCAGCATCCCAGGGGCTTATGGCTACACCTTC
v_call: TRBV3-1; j_call: TRBJ2-4; d_call: TRBD2; clone_size: NA; cdr3_aa: CASSQGRASGGSQYF; cdr3_nt: TGTGCCAGCAGCCAAGGAAGGGCTAGCGGGGGGTCCCAGTACTTC
v_call: TRBV7-2; j_call: TRBJ2-1; d_call: TRBD1; clone_size: few; cdr3_aa: CASSDRTGGGDNEQFF; cdr3_nt: TGTGCCAGCAGCGACAGGACAGGGGGCGGTGACAATGAGCAGTTCTTC
v_call: TRBV4-1; j_call: TRBJ2-3; d_call: TRBD2; clone_size: once; cdr3_aa: CASSQRGTSGGAGADTQYF; cdr3_nt: TGCGCCAGCAGCCAAAGGGGGACTAGCGGGGGGGCAGGGGCAGATACGCAGTATTTT
v_call: TRBV7-9; j_call: TRBJ1-1; d_call: TRBD1; clone_size: NA; cdr3_aa: CASSRTTGGAEAFF; cdr3_nt: TGTGCCAGCAGCCGCACGACAGGGGGCGCAGAAGCTTTCTTT
v_call: TRBV20-1; j_call: TRBJ2-2; d_call: TRBD1; clone_size: NA; cdr3_aa: CSLQGQTGELFF; cdr3_nt: TGCAGTCTACAGGGGCAGACCGGGGAGCTGTTTTTT
v_call: TRBV27; j_call: TRBJ2-3; d_call: TRBD1; clone_size: NA; cdr3_aa: CASSAGQGSTDTQYF; cdr3_nt: TGTGCCAGCAGTGCAGGACAGGGAAGCACAGATACGCAGTATTTT
v_call: TRBV28; j_call: TRBJ1-1; d_call: NA; clone_size: NA; cdr3_aa: CASSFLGHSNTEAFF; cdr3_nt: TGTGCCAGCAGTTTTTTGGGCCATTCCAACACTGAAGCTTTCTTT
v_call: TRBV6-5; j_call: TRBJ1-5; d_call: TRBD1; clone_size: NA; cdr3_aa: CASRKTGPNQPQHF; cdr3_nt: TGTGCCAGCAGAAAGACAGGGCCAAATCAGCCCCAGCATTTT
v_call: TRBV20-1; j_call: TRBJ2-1; d_call: TRBD2; clone_size: NA; cdr3_aa: CSARLEGTRGFYNEQFF; cdr3_nt: TGCAGTGCTAGACTAGAGGGGACTAGAGGATTCTACAATGAGCAGTTCTTC
v_call: TRBV10-3; j_call: TRBJ1-6; d_call: NA; clone_size: NA; cdr3_aa: CAISESGAGSSPLHF; cdr3_nt: TGTGCCATCAGTGAGTCTGGAGCCGGGAGTTCACCCCTCCACTTT
v_call: TRBV6-4; j_call: TRBJ2-7; d_call: TRBD2; clone_size: many; cdr3_aa: CASPGSGGDTYEQYF; cdr3_nt: TGTGCCAGCCCCGGGAGCGGGGGGGATACCTACGAGCAGTACTTC
v_call: TRBV10-3; j_call: TRBJ1-2; d_call: TRBD1; clone_size: NA; cdr3_aa: CAISQTGDTNYGYTF; cdr3_nt: TGTGCCATCAGCCAGACAGGGGATACTAACTATGGCTACACCTTC
v_call: TRBV30; j_call: TRBJ1-2; d_call: NA; clone_size: NA; cdr3_aa: CAWARDTNGYTF; cdr3_nt: TGTGCCTGGGCCCGGGACACCAATGGCTACACCTTT
v_call: TRBV7-2; j_call: TRBJ2-7; d_call: TRBD1; clone_size: many; cdr3_aa: CASSKGQASYEQYF; cdr3_nt: TGTGCCAGCAGCAAAGGACAGGCCTCCTACGAGCAGTACTTC
v_call: TRBV27; j_call: TRBJ2-7; d_call: NA; clone_size: NA; cdr3_aa: CASSVRQGTYEQYF; cdr3_nt: TGTGCCAGCAGTGTCCGGCAGGGTACCTACGAGCAGTACTTC
v_call: TRBV12-3/TRBV12-4; j_call: TRBJ1-2; d_call: TRBD1; clone_size: many; cdr3_aa: CASSTLAGGDYGYTF; cdr3_nt: TGTGCCAGCAGCACCCTGGCAGGGGGCGACTATGGCTACACCTTC
v_call: TRBV5-1; j_call: TRBJ2-7; d_call: NA; clone_size: NA; cdr3_aa: CASSHPNSLEQYF; cdr3_nt: TGCGCCAGCAGCCATCCCAATAGTCTCGAGCAGTACTTC
v_call: TRBV6-2/TRBV6-3; j_call: TRBJ2-7; d_call: TRBD1; clone_size: many; cdr3_aa: CASSTPGQGKRIVYEQYF; cdr3_nt: TGTGCCAGCAGTACGCCGGGACAGGGTAAGAGGATTGTCTACGAGCAGTACTTC
v_call: TRBV7-2; j_call: TRBJ2-7; d_call: TRBD2; clone_size: NA; cdr3_aa: CASSQTYGGGQYF; cdr3_nt: TGTGCCAGCAGCCAAACTTACGGGGGGGGCCAGTACTTC
v_call: TRBV18; j_call: TRBJ2-7; d_call: NA; clone_size: few; cdr3_aa: CASSPAGKEGEQYF; cdr3_nt: TGTGCCAGCTCACCAGCAGGGAAAGAGGGGGAGCAGTACTTC
v_call: TRBV20-1; j_call: TRBJ2-1; d_call: TRBD2; clone_size: NA; cdr3_aa: CSARPTSGGENEQFF; cdr3_nt: TGCAGTGCTAGGCCGACTAGCGGGGGCGAAAATGAGCAGTTCTTC
v_call: TRBV18; j_call: TRBJ2-3; d_call: NA; clone_size: NA; cdr3_aa: CASSPPSGVGTDTQYF; cdr3_nt: TGTGCCAGCTCACCACCCTCCGGGGTTGGCACAGATACGCAGTATTTT
v_call: TRBV20-1; j_call: TRBJ1-2; d_call: TRBD1; clone_size: NA; cdr3_aa: CSARDRDRVYGYTF; cdr3_nt: TGCAGTGCTAGAGATCGGGACAGGGTCTATGGCTACACCTTC
v_call: TRBV6-2/TRBV6-3; j_call: TRBJ2-7; d_call: TRBD1; clone_size: many; cdr3_aa: CATTGGSYEQYF; cdr3_nt: TGTGCCACAACAGGGGGCTCTTACGAGCAGTACTTC
v_call: TRBV27; j_call: TRBJ1-2; d_call: NA; clone_size: NA; cdr3_aa: CASSLNRVDGYTF; cdr3_nt: TGTGCCAGCAGTTTAAACAGGGTTGATGGCTACACCTTC
v_call: TRBV12-3/TRBV12-4; j_call: TRBJ1-6; d_call: NA; clone_size: few; cdr3_aa: CASSFAERSSPLHF; cdr3_nt: TGTGCCAGCAGTTTTGCTGAACGAAGTTCACCCCTCCACTTT
v_call: TRBV5-1; j_call: TRBJ2-2; d_call: NA; clone_size: NA; cdr3_aa: CASSLGRQGVTGELFF; cdr3_nt: TGCGCCAGCAGCTTGGGTCGGCAGGGTGTCACCGGGGAGCTGTTTTTT
v_call: TRBV5-1; j_call: TRBJ1-2; d_call: TRBD1; clone_size: few; cdr3_aa: CASSSTGTGASYGYTF; cdr3_nt: TGCGCCAGCAGCTCAACCGGGACAGGGGCCTCGTATGGCTACACCTTC
v_call: TRBV20-1; j_call: TRBJ2-6; d_call: NA; clone_size: NA; cdr3_aa: CSASLGSGANVLTF; cdr3_nt: TGCAGTGCTAGTCTGGGGAGCGGGGCCAACGTCCTGACTTTC
v_call: TRBV6-1; j_call: TRBJ2-4; d_call: TRBD1; clone_size: NA; cdr3_aa: CASGQDIQYF; cdr3_nt: TGTGCCAGCGGACAGGACATTCAGTACTTC
v_call: TRBV28; j_call: TRBJ2-1; d_call: TRBD1; clone_size: many; cdr3_aa: CASSRTGVREQFF; cdr3_nt: TGTGCCAGCAGTCGGACAGGGGTGAGGGAGCAGTTCTTC
v_call: TRBV25-1; j_call: TRBJ1-2; d_call: NA; clone_size: NA; cdr3_aa: CASSDTGGSYGYTF; cdr3_nt: TGTGCCAGCAGTGATACGGGGGGGTCCTATGGCTACACCTTC
v_call: TRBV12-3/TRBV12-4; j_call: TRBJ1-1; d_call: NA; clone_size: NA; cdr3_aa: CASSLDLQGGEAFF; cdr3_nt: TGTGCCAGCAGTCTTGACTTACAGGGAGGTGAAGCTTTCTTT
v_call: TRBV18; j_call: TRBJ2-1; d_call: NA; clone_size: few; cdr3_aa: CASSPKVGGLDEQFF; cdr3_nt: TGTGCCAGCTCACCCAAGGTGGGGGGGCTCGATGAGCAGTTCTTC
v_call: TRBV5-1; j_call: TRBJ2-7; d_call: NA; clone_size: many; cdr3_aa: CASSRQSSSYEQYF; cdr3_nt: TGCGCCAGCAGCAGGCAGTCGTCCTCCTACGAGCAGTACTTC